The T cell receptor beta chain under discussion was sequenced for a study of blood T cells in healthy people across ages. Notes on the study in general: Roughly linear age-related decline in beta diversity appeared, significant by age roughly 40.

Combining a sample-barcoded 5' primer with a J-beta primer mix, a second PCR ran for roughly 7 to 12 cycles. In TCRdb, the 5' RACE reads were re-called with MiXCR into one record per CDR3 protein. The table has 1,500,000 or so distinct CDR3 sequences, 42% seen once; the top ten hold about 4%. Trimming removed 6 bases from V and 3 bases from J, with 18 bases in between. CDR3 length: 14 amino acids. The germline gives CDR1 GTSNPN, CDR2 SVGIG (reference sequence). Details on this clonotype: Its antigen remains unidentified.

This receptor was identified in a woman younger than 35 in good health. This chain links TRBV30 with TRBJ2-7, with D perhaps matching TRBD1 (7 bases). The sequencing input was blood. CDR3 sequence: CACEDGTAGYEQYF. In DNA form, the CDR3 reads TGTGCCTGCGAAGACGGGACAGCGGGCTACGAGCAGTACTTC. Drawing the rest from reference TRBV30 and TRBJ2-7, the complete variable domain is SQTIHQWPATLVQPVGSPLSLECTVEGTSNPNLYWYRQAAGRGLQLLFYSVGIGQISSEVPQNLSASRPQDRQFILSSKKLLLSDSGFYLCACEDGTAGYEQYFGPGTRLTVT.